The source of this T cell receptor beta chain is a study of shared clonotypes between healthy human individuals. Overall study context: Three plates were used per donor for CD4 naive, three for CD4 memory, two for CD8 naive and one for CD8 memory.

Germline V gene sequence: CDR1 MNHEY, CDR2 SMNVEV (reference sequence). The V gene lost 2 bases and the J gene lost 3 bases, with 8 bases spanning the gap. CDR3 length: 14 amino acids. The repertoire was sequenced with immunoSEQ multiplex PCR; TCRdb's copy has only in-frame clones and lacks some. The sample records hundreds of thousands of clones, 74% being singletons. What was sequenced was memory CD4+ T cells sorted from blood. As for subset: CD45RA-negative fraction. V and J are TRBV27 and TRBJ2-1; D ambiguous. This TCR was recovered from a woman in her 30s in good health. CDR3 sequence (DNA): TGTGCCAGCAGTTTAGGTCGGGTCTACAATGAGCAGTTCTTC. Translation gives CASSLGRVYNEQFF.